This is a list of T cell receptor beta chains from one sample in a study of stem cell transplantation in POMP-related autoinflammatory disease. Sequenced by immunoSEQ multiplex PCR; TCRdb stores in-frame clones only, minus some. The repertoire holds 68,000 or so clones, with under 95% as singletons. Sequencing used CD4+ T cells from PBMCs, obtained after stem cell transplantation. These receptors originate from a human patient with POMP-related autoinflammation and immune dysregulation (PRAID). Certain T cells may be donor cells from the graft. Both conserved end residues are part of each CDR3. Fields, in order: V gene, CDR3 length, D gene, J gene, CDR3 protein. D genes are given only for firm matches.

TRBV3-1/TRBV3-2,15,NA,TRBJ2-7,CASSQVGGEPYEQYF
TRBV19,16,TRBD1,TRBJ1-1,CASSVRDRRMNTEAFF
TRBV5-1,14,NA,TRBJ2-2,CASTFLGGNGELFF
TRBV7-9,12,NA,TRBJ2-7,CASSRRTDEQYF
TRBV5-1,15,TRBD2,TRBJ2-1,CASRRTSGRDNEQFF
TRBV9,14,NA,TRBJ1-1,CASSDGQGGTEAFF
TRBV28,13,TRBD1,TRBJ1-1,CASRGQGNTEAFF
TRBV19,14,TRBD2,TRBJ2-1,CASSASGGIFGQFF
TRBV6-5,15,NA,TRBJ2-1,CASSFSRDSYNEQFF
TRBV5-4,15,NA,TRBJ2-3,CASSLRSAGTDTQYF
TRBV2,14,NA,TRBJ2-4,CASSGPLRGNIQYF
TRBV11-1,15,TRBD2,TRBJ2-1,CASRPGLAGDYEQFF
TRBV3-1/TRBV3-2,13,NA,TRBJ2-5,CASSQGQRETQYF
TRBV4-1,15,NA,TRBJ1-3,CASSQGWGSGNTIYF
TRBV11-1,14,NA,TRBJ2-5,CASSFRATLETQYF
TRBV20-1,14,TRBD1,TRBJ2-1,CSASRTGWRNEQFF
TRBV2,12,NA,TRBJ2-3,CASSEELDTQYF
TRBV29-1,12,NA,TRBJ2-3,CSVEPSDDTQYF
TRBV28,14,NA,TRBJ1-3,CASSLAGAGNTIYF
TRBV24-1,14,TRBD1,TRBJ1-6,CASDRGRRDSPLHF
TRBV29-1,10,NA,TRBJ2-1,CSVGNNEQFF
TRBV2,12,NA,TRBJ1-1,CASSLEAKQAFF
TRBV9,12,NA,TRBJ2-6,CASTSGANVLTF
TRBV7-2,15,NA,TRBJ1-4,CASSLMGLRNEKLFF
TRBV7-2,16,NA,TRBJ2-5,CASRNRWGQGQETQYF
TRBV6-5,15,TRBD1,TRBJ1-2,CASSHFSGQVYGYTF
TRBV27,16,TRBD2,TRBJ2-3,CASSPLAGGGTDTQYF
TRBV5-1,17,NA,TRBJ1-6,CASSLEVGPPYNSPLHF